These T cell receptor beta chains were read from a single sample in a study of T cells in narcolepsy. Repertoires were generated with immunoSEQ multiplex PCR, while TCRdb's copy carries only in-frame clones and drops some. This repertoire shows 20,000 to 30,000 clones, approximately 62% found once; its top ten account for around 10%. The sample was memory (CD45RA-) CD4+ T cells from blood. These TCRs come from a human donor in good health. Both conserved end residues are part of each CDR3. A D gene is named only where the DNA matches it firmly. Some rows mark clone size as missing; the rest say once, few, many or name a class of expanded clone.

J: TRBJ2-7
size: -
D: -
V: TRBV7-6
DNA: TGTGCCAGCAGCTTGGGGGCACCCGCCCACGAGCAGTACTTC
CDR3: CASSLGAPAHEQYF

J: TRBJ1-1
size: -
D: -
V: TRBV7-2
DNA: TGTGCCAGCAGCTTAGTTTCGATGGACTCCCAATCGGCTTTCTTT
CDR3: CASSLVSMDSQSAFF

J: TRBJ2-4
size: few
D: TRBD2
V: TRBV28
DNA: TGTGCCAGCAGTTTTCGCGGGGGCATTCAGTACTTC
CDR3: CASSFRGGIQYF

J: TRBJ1-1
size: once
D: -
V: TRBV6-5
DNA: TGTGCCAGCAGTTCGGGGACAAAAACGAACACTGAAGCTTTCTTT
CDR3: CASSSGTKTNTEAFF

J: TRBJ2-5
size: -
D: TRBD2
V: TRBV5-6
DNA: TGTGCCAGCAGATTGGGGACTAGGTGGGAGACCCAGTACTTC
CDR3: CASRLGTRWETQYF

J: TRBJ1-1
size: -
D: -
V: TRBV19
DNA: TGTGCCAGTAGTATAGATGGACAGTCGATGAACACTGAAGCTTTCTTT
CDR3: CASSIDGQSMNTEAFF

J: TRBJ1-1
size: -
D: -
V: TRBV9
DNA: TGTGCCAGCAGCGTAGGACCTAACACTGAAGCTTTCTTT
CDR3: CASSVGPNTEAFF

J: TRBJ1-2
size: few
D: -
V: TRBV27
DNA: TGTGCCAGCAGTTCCAGGGTGGGCGATGGCTACACCTTC
CDR3: CASSSRVGDGYTF

J: TRBJ2-7
size: -
D: -
V: TRBV2
DNA: TGTGCCAGCAGTGAACGGGTGGCCAGGTACGAGCAGTACTTC
CDR3: CASSERVARYEQYF

J: TRBJ2-1
size: -
D: TRBD2
V: TRBV18
DNA: TGTGCCAGCTCACCCGGCGGGGGCAATGAGCAGTTCTTC
CDR3: CASSPGGGNEQFF

J: TRBJ1-2
size: few
D: -
V: TRBV6-1
DNA: TGTGCCAGCAGTGGAGGGGACAACTATGGCTACACCTTC
CDR3: CASSGGDNYGYTF

J: TRBJ2-3
size: once
D: -
V: TRBV5-1
DNA: TGCGCCAGCAGCTTGGTGGGGCTCACAGATACGCAGTATTTT
CDR3: CASSLVGLTDTQYF